One and the same sample provided the 31 T cell receptor beta chains below, sequenced in a study of blood T cell repertoires in COVID-19 (TCRdb year 2020). The method behind the library was the immunoSEQ multiplex PCR assay. TCRdb mirrors the immuneACCESS table, restricted to in-frame sequences. Some clones are absent from its copies; in checked studies, under half trace to an unresolved V gene, and the reason for the others is unknown. A total of about 120,000 clones appear in this sample, 79% of them only once. The top ten clonotypes cover about 4% of the sample. The specimen was peripheral blood. The receptors derive from a woman aged 80 or over with acute or convalescent COVID-19.

The gene calls are TRBV9 and TRBJ2-1; 7 positions agree with TRBD1. The ends lost 0 bases at V and 12 bases at J; junction bases unmatched: 12. CDR3 length: 15 amino acids. The germline CDR1 and CDR2 sequences are SGDLS and YYNGEE. For the CDR3, the DNA is TGTGCCAGCAGCGTAGCTACGGGAAGGGGGCAAGTGCAGTTCTTC. It specifies CASSVATGRGQVQFF. Drawing the rest from reference TRBV9 and TRBJ2-1, the complete variable domain is DSGVTQTPKHLITATGQRVTLRCSPRSGDLSVYWYQQSLDQGLQFLIQYYNGEERAKGNILERFSAQQFPDLHSELNLSSLELGDSALYFCASSVATGRGQVQFFGPGTRLTVL.

The J gene is TRBJ2-3, the V gene TRBV7-9; a weak D match, TRBD1 (6 bases). The CDR3 is made up of 13 amino acids. V gave up 11 bases and J gave up 1 base, with 13 bases separating them. The germline V gene encodes CDR1 SEHNR and CDR2 FQNEAQ (reference sequence). The CDR3 here is CAGTRGGTDTQYF. The CDR3, as DNA: TGTGCCGGGACCAGGGGAGGCACAGATACGCAGTATTTT.

V and J are TRBV7-2 and TRBJ2-7; the match to TRBD1 covers 7 bases. V dropped 4 bases and J dropped 2; count of bases not matched to a gene: 2. The CDR3 is 13 residues long. Germline CDR1 is SGHTA and CDR2 is FQGNSA. The CDR3, as DNA: TGTGCCAGCAGCTGGACAGGTCCCTACGAGCAGTACTTC. It translates to CASSWTGPYEQYF.

This chain joins TRBV28 and TRBJ2-7, with 8 bases fitting TRBD2. This CDR3 has 15 residues. The V gene's germline CDR1 is MDHEN and CDR2 SYDVKM. The junction had 9 bases not matched to a gene; V was cut back by 6 bases and J by 2 bases. The CDR3 DNA follows: TGTGCCAGCAGCGGGAGGAGCGGGAGTCCCTACGAGCAGTACTTC. The encoded protein is CASSGRSGSPYEQYF.

CDR3 residues: CAWSVLQANEQFF. CDR3 DNA: TGTGCCTGGAGTGTGTTGCAAGCAAATGAGCAGTTCTTC. The V call is TRBV30, the J call TRBJ2-1; no firm D call. Germline V gene data show CDR1 as GTSNPN and CDR2 as SVGIG (reference sequence). This CDR3 comprises 13 residues. Trimming removed 0 bases at V and 7 bases at J, with 10 bases between.

This clone was seen a handful of times. V is TRBV7-2 and J is TRBJ2-1; 9 nucleotides match TRBD2. The CDR3 is 15 amino acids. V shed 11 bases, J shed 4 bases, and the junction held 12 bases outside the gene matches. CDR1 is SGHTA and CDR2 is FQGNSA in the germline V gene. CDR3 in DNA: TGTGCCTCCCGGGCAGCGGGAGGTGGGTACAATGAGCAGTTCTTC. This codes for CASRAAGGGYNEQFF.

The V gene is TRBV9, the J gene TRBJ2-5; a possible D gene is TRBD1 (5 bases). The V gene's germline CDR1 is SGDLS and CDR2 YYNGEE. V was trimmed by 0 bases and J by 2 bases, leaving 8 bases between them. The CDR3 sequence is 14 residues long. CDR3 residues: CASSVGQIQETQYF. The CDR3, as DNA: TGTGCCAGCAGCGTAGGACAGATTCAAGAGACCCAGTACTTC.

The chain carries TRBV2 and TRBJ1-6; TRBD1 might be the D (5 bases). V gave up 3 bases and J gave up 9 bases, with 12 bases separating them. The CDR3 runs to 14 residues. Germline V gives CDR1 SNHLY, CDR2 FYNNEI. CDR3 nucleotides: TGTGCCAGCAGTGAGGTCGAGGACACTTCACCCCTCCACTTT. Translation: CASSEVEDTSPLHF.

There are a few counts of this clone. V is TRBV3-1 (or the pseudogene TRBV3-2) and J is TRBJ2-1; TRBD2 might be the D (5 bases). There are 14 residues in the CDR3. Germline values: CDR1 LGHDT, CDR2 YNNKEL (reference sequence). The germline V and J ends were trimmed by 7 bases and 4 bases, with 14 bases remaining between them. CDR3 DNA: TGTGCCAGCAAGGCCGGGATTGGGTACAATGAGCAGTTCTTC. Translated: CASKAGIGYNEQFF.

The genes are TRBV9 and TRBJ1-1, with D hard to call. V was trimmed by 3 bases and J by 0 bases, leaving 9 bases between them. Germline V gene lookup returns CDR1 SGDLS and CDR2 YYNGEE. The CDR3 is made up of 14 amino acids. The CDR3 here is CASSAEVLNTEAFF. The CDR3 coding sequence is TGTGCCAGCAGCGCTGAGGTATTGAACACTGAAGCTTTCTTT.

This clone was observed a handful of times. The chain couples TRBV6-2 or TRBV6-3 to TRBJ2-7; possibly TRBD2 for D (6 bases). V was trimmed by 2 bases and J by 5 bases, leaving 13 bases between them. The CDR3 extends over 14 amino acids. The germline V gene has CDR1 MNHEY and CDR2 SVGEGT. CDR3 coding DNA: TGTGCCAGCAGTTACGCCAGGGAGGTCAACGAGCAGTACTTC. Its protein product is CASSYAREVNEQYF.

This chain links TRBV7-2 with TRBJ2-3; 8 bases fit TRBD2. Per the germline V gene, CDR1 is SGHTA and CDR2 is FQGNSA. With 7 bases clipped from V and 3 bases from J, the junction kept 12 bases outside the gene matches. This CDR3 is 16 amino acids long. In DNA form, the CDR3 reads TGTGCCAGCAAACCGGGGAGCGGGAGATCAACAGATACGCAGTATTTT. Translation gives CASKPGSGRSTDTQYF.

The V call is TRBV11-2, the J call TRBJ1-1; TRBD1 is a possible D gene (6 bases). The CDR3 loop spans 15 amino acids. V was clipped by 5 bases and J by 3 bases, with 16 bases between them. Germline V lookup: CDR1 SGHAT, CDR2 FQNNGV. As DNA, the CDR3 is TGTGCCAGCAGCGGACTGACAGGTCCGGACACTGAAGCTTTCTTT. It codes for CASSGLTGPDTEAFF.

The chain employs TRBV10-3 and TRBJ1-6; a possible D gene is TRBD1 (5 bases). Trimming took 0 bases from V and 9 from J, leaving 12 bases between them. This CDR3 has 15 residues. The germline gives CDR1 ENHRY, CDR2 SYGVKD. The DNA of the CDR3 is TGTGCCATCAGTGAGTCCGGCGGGGCCGGTTCACCCCTCCACTTT. This gives the protein CAISESGGAGSPLHF.

CDR3 DNA sequence: TGTGCCAGCAGCCCCCGGACTAGCGGGGGGTCCAAAGAGACCCAGTACTTC. This sequence encodes CASSPRTSGGSKETQYF. This sequence joins TRBV5-4 and TRBJ2-5, with 14 bases that match TRBD2. The V gene's germline CDR1 is SGHNT and CDR2 YYREEE (reference sequence). This CDR3 comprises 17 residues. J was trimmed by 3 bases and V by 4 bases; bases with no gene match: 8.

The chain employs TRBV7-8 and TRBJ2-5, with D perhaps TRBD1 (6 bases). This CDR3 has 13 amino acids. Germline V gives CDR1 SGHVS, CDR2 FQNEAQ. V shed 5 bases and J shed 2 bases, with 9 bases lying between them. In DNA, the CDR3 is TGTGCCAGCAGCCCGGGACATCAAGAGACCCAGTACTTC. Translating it yields CASSPGHQETQYF.

This clone was detected only once. The chain recombines TRBV4-1 with TRBJ1-2; D gene ambiguous. The V gene lost 1 base and the J gene lost 5 bases, with 5 bases spanning the gap. The CDR3 is 12 residues long. Germline V gives CDR1 MGHRA, CDR2 YSYEKL. CDR3 in DNA: TGCGCCAGCAGCCAAGGGGCGTATGGCTACACCTTC. Residues: CASSQGAYGYTF.

This chain joins TRBV5-1 and TRBJ2-7, with D possibly TRBD2 on 5 matching bases. Germline CDR1 and CDR2: SGHRS and YFSETQ. The CDR3 consists of 14 residues. V was pared by 0 bases and J by 0 bases, with 7 bases between. This CDR3 reads CASSLGGSSYEQYF. In DNA form, the CDR3 reads TGCGCCAGCAGCTTGGGTGGGAGCTCCTACGAGCAGTACTTC.

V is TRBV5-6 and J is TRBJ2-1; D unresolved. The CDR3 spans 15 residues. Germline CDR1 reads SGHDT; CDR2 reads YYEEEE. V was clipped by 6 bases and J by 3 bases, with 16 bases between them. As DNA, the CDR3 is TGTGCCAGCACTACACCGTGGCGGAGCTACAATGAGCAGTTCTTC. As protein: CASTTPWRSYNEQFF. Full variable domain (missing parts from reference TRBV5-6 and TRBJ2-1): DAGVTQSPTHLIKTRGQQVTLRCSPKSGHDTVSWYQQALGQGPQFIFQYYEEEERQRGNFPDRFSGHQFPNYSSELNVNALLLGDSALYLCASTTPWRSYNEQFFGPGTRLTVL.

The chain employs TRBV6-2 or TRBV6-3 and TRBJ1-1, with 8 bases matching TRBD1. The germline V gene has CDR1 MNHEY and CDR2 SVGEGT. CDR3 length equals 14 residues. Germline trimming cut 5 bases from V and 4 bases from J; bases unmatched to any gene: 6. The DNA of the CDR3 is TGTGCCAGCAGTACGAGACAGGGGATCACTGAAGCTTTCTTT. The encoded protein is CASSTRQGITEAFF.

A few counts support this clone. The V and J genes are TRBV29-1 and TRBJ1-1; TRBD1 agrees at 7 bases. Germline lookup yields CDR1 SQVTM and CDR2 ANQGSEA. The CDR3 has 14 residues. After removal of 6 bases from V and 3 bases from J, the junction contained 10 bases not matched to a gene. The chain's CDR3 is CSVYMTGPHTEAFF. CDR3 bases: TGCAGCGTCTACATGACAGGGCCGCACACTGAAGCTTTCTTT.

The chain is built from TRBV15 and TRBJ1-2; D might be TRBD1 (5 bases). The germline gives CDR1 LNHNV, CDR2 YYDKDF (reference sequence). This CDR3 is built from 14 residues. Trimming shortened V by 0 bases and J by 8 bases, and 13 bases separated the two germline ends. The CDR3 protein is CATSRDSAGRGYTF. The DNA of the CDR3 is TGTGCCACCAGCAGAGATTCGGCGGGGCGGGGCTACACCTTC.

This chain uses TRBV12-3 or TRBV12-4 with TRBJ1-1; D gene unclear. The CDR3 contains 13 residues. V dropped 4 bases and J dropped 4 bases, with 10 bases sitting between them. CDR3 loop: CASSWTGSTEAFF. The CDR3 bases are TGTGCCAGCAGTTGGACCGGGAGCACTGAAGCTTTCTTT.

This clone was seen repeatedly, ten times or more. The chain uses TRBV7-2 and TRBJ1-1; maybe TRBD1 (5 bases). Germline V CDR1 and CDR2: SGHTA, FQGNSA. Between the trimmed V and J ends, which lost 1 base and 3 bases, there was a span of 9 bases. The CDR3 spans 14 residues. The CDR3, as DNA: TGTGCCAGCAGCTTAGGGGGCGGCGACACTGAAGCTTTCTTT. Its translation is CASSLGGGDTEAFF.

The V gene is TRBV4-2, the J gene TRBJ2-7; possible D gene TRBD2, 6 bases. The CDR3 sequence is 15 residues long. Germline CDR1 is LGHNA and CDR2 is YNFKEQ. V gave up 1 base and J gave up 2 bases, with 12 bases separating them. In nucleotides, the CDR3 is TGTGCCAGCAGCCAAGCCGGGACTGGGGCCTACGAGCAGTACTTC. It translates to CASSQAGTGAYEQYF.

V usage is TRBV5-4 and J usage is TRBJ1-6, with D perhaps matching TRBD1 (6 bases). Germline V gene sequence: CDR1 SGHNT, CDR2 YYREEE (reference sequence). The CDR3 contains 18 residues. With 2 bases removed from V and 0 bases from J, the gap between germline ends came to 15 bases. CDR3 region: CASSFRTAPSSYNSPLHF. CDR3 DNA sequence: TGTGCCAGCAGCTTTCGGACAGCACCGAGCTCCTATAATTCACCCCTCCACTTT.

The J gene is TRBJ2-7, the V gene TRBV11-3; D is unclear. CDR1 is SGHNT, CDR2 YENEEA, per germline. With 4 bases removed from V and 1 base from J, the gap between germline ends came to 8 bases. The CDR3 totals 13 residues. CDR3 region: CASSWQISYEQYF. The CDR3 bases are TGTGCCAGCAGCTGGCAGATATCCTACGAGCAGTACTTC.

V is TRBV20-1 and J is TRBJ1-2, with D maybe TRBD1 (5 bases). V lost 4 bases to trimming and J lost 5 bases, with 8 bases between them. Germline V gene sequence: CDR1 DFQATT, CDR2 SNEGSKA (reference sequence). This CDR3 spans 11 amino acids. The CDR3 here is CSAISGYGYTF. In nucleotides, the CDR3 is TGCAGTGCTATATCAGGGTATGGCTACACCTTC.

The chain is built from TRBV7-9 and TRBJ1-1; D uncertain. CDR3 length: 12 residues. CDR1 SEHNR and CDR2 FQNEAQ come from the germline V gene (reference sequence). Between the trimmed V and J ends, which lost 5 bases and 5 bases, there was a span of 9 bases. The DNA of the CDR3 is TGTGCCAGCAGCACCGGAGGGACTGAAGCTTTCTTT. Translating it yields CASSTGGTEAFF.

The rearrangement joins TRBV6-1 to TRBJ2-5; 9 bases agree with TRBD2. The CDR3 is 16 residues long. The trim removed 4 bases at V and 3 bases at J, leaving 9 bases unmatched. Germline CDR1 MNHNS, CDR2 SASEGT. This CDR3 reads CASSVSLAGGKETQYF. The DNA of the CDR3 is TGTGCCAGCAGTGTGTCCCTCGCGGGAGGGAAAGAGACCCAGTACTTC.

V is TRBV4-3 and J is TRBJ2-2, with TRBD2 matching over 8 bases. The CDR3 is made up of 18 amino acids. Germline V gene sequence: CDR1 LGHNA, CDR2 YSLEER. The ends lost 0 bases at V and 1 base at J; junction bases unmatched: 7. CDR3 sequence (DNA): TGCGCCAGCAGCCAAGATGGGGGCGGGGGGTGGAACACCGGGGAGCTGTTTTTT. Its protein is CASSQDGGGGWNTGELFF.